Each of the 28 T cell receptor beta chains below was sequenced from the same sample in a study of blood T cell repertoires in COVID-19. The table came from immunoSEQ multiplex PCR; TCRdb's copy has only in-frame clones and leaves some out. The profile covers about 250,000 clones, with around 88% appearing a single time and 1.3% to 1.5% taken by the ten largest. The sample was peripheral blood. All receptors come from an elderly man with acute or convalescent COVID-19.

A few counts support this clone. V usage is TRBV5-4 and J usage is TRBJ1-3; D is possibly TRBD1 (6 bases). The CDR3 spans 16 residues. The V and J ends lost 2 bases and 3 bases respectively, with 15 bases between them. Germline-derived CDR1 and CDR2 are SGHNT and YYREEE (reference sequence). The CDR3 bases are TGTGCCAGCAGCTTAACAGGGAGCCGGGTTGGAAACACCATATATTTT. Translation gives CASSLTGSRVGNTIYF.

This rearrangement joins TRBV28 to TRBJ1-1; TRBD1 agrees at 7 bases. CDR1 and CDR2 (germline): MDHEN, SYDVKM. The CDR3 is 19 residues long. V gave up 5 bases and J gave up 0 bases; unmatched junction bases: 18. The CDR3 nucleotides read TGTGCCAGCAGTCTCGTCGGATACAGGGGCCGTAGGATGAACACTGAAGCTTTCTTT. This encodes CASSLVGYRGRRMNTEAFF.

This sequence joins TRBV3-1 (or the pseudogene TRBV3-2) and TRBJ1-1; D is unresolved. The V end lost 4 bases, the J end lost 4 bases, and 16 bases lay between the germline ends. The CDR3 extends over 15 amino acids. CDR1 and CDR2 from the germline V gene are LGHDT and YNNKEL (reference sequence). In DNA form, the CDR3 reads TGTGCCAGCAGCCCGTACTCAGGACGGGGCACTGAAGCTTTCTTT. As protein: CASSPYSGRGTEAFF.

The chain joins TRBV6-1 to TRBJ2-5; the match to TRBD2 covers 10 bases. Unmatched junction bases numbered 4, after V lost 2 bases and J lost 4 bases. The germline V gene has CDR1 MNHNS and CDR2 SASEGT. This CDR3 is built from 15 residues. CDR3 residues: CASSEYSGRSETQYF. CDR3 in DNA: TGTGCCAGCAGTGAATATAGCGGGAGGTCAGAGACCCAGTACTTC.

CDR3 sequence (DNA): TGCGCCAGCAGCCAAGTCCTGAACAGCCAAGAGACCCAGTACTTC. It codes for CASSQVLNSQETQYF. The chain has TRBV4-3 and TRBJ2-7; no definite D call. The J call is doubtful: the DNA matches TRBJ2-5 better. CDR3 size: 15 residues. Germline V gene data show CDR1 as LGHNA and CDR2 as YSLEER.

V usage is TRBV12-3 or TRBV12-4 and J usage is TRBJ2-7, with D tentatively TRBD1 (6 bases). This CDR3 is built from 13 residues. V was pared by 7 bases and J by 4 bases, with 14 bases between. The CDR3 loop reads CASTTTGLYEQYF. CDR3 coding DNA: TGTGCCAGCACCACCACAGGGTTGTACGAGCAGTACTTC.

V usage is TRBV5-1 and J usage is TRBJ1-3; TRBD1 might be the D (6 bases). V gave up 7 bases and J gave up 1 base, with 12 bases separating them. The CDR3 runs to 14 residues. CDR1 and CDR2 from the germline V gene are SGHRS and YFSETQ. In DNA form, the CDR3 reads TGCGCCAGCCAGCAGGGGTTTTCTGGAAACACCATATATTTT. It encodes CASQQGFSGNTIYF.

Here the CDR3 reads CATHPGGSSYNEQFF. CDR3 nucleotide sequence: TGTGCCACCCACCCAGGGGGAAGCTCCTACAATGAGCAGTTCTTC. V gene TRBV7-8 combines with J gene TRBJ2-1; 7 bases fit TRBD1. V was pared by 10 bases and J by 0 bases, with 9 bases of the junction left unmatched. The germline V gene has CDR1 SGHVS and CDR2 FQNEAQ. The CDR3 has 15 residues.

The table lists this clone with a few counts. Other DNA sequences in the sample encode the same CDR3. The chain links TRBV27 to TRBJ2-1; weak D call: TRBD1 (5 bases). The CDR3 consists of 13 residues. Per germline, CDR1 MNHEY and CDR2 SMNVEV (reference sequence). Between the trimmed V and J ends, which lost 3 bases and 4 bases, there was a span of 7 bases. Here the CDR3 DNA reads TGTGCCAGCAGTTTTCGACAGTACAATGAGCAGTTCTTC. This translates into CASSFRQYNEQFF.

The rearrangement links TRBV3-1 (or the pseudogene TRBV3-2) to TRBJ2-5; D perhaps matches TRBD2 (6 bases). The ends were cut back, 5 bases at V and 2 bases at J, with 9 bases in the middle. In germline, CDR1 is LGHDT, CDR2 YNNKEL (reference sequence). The CDR3 is made up of 13 amino acids. The CDR3 DNA sequence: TGTGCCAGCAGCGGGGACTTGCAAGAGACCCAGTACTTC. The encoded protein is CASSGDLQETQYF.

This clone was observed a few times. The genes are TRBV19 and TRBJ1-5; TRBD1 is a possible D gene (6 bases). Trimming removed 2 bases at V and 5 bases at J, with 10 bases between. Germline V CDR1 and CDR2: LNHDA, SQIVND (reference sequence). The CDR3 totals 14 residues. CDR3 region: CASSINRVDQPQHF. The CDR3 coding sequence is TGTGCCAGTAGTATAAACAGGGTGGATCAGCCCCAGCATTTT.

This chain links TRBV2 with TRBJ1-5, with a tentative D call TRBD1 (5 bases). The CDR3 has 14 amino acids. Trimming stripped 7 bases from V and 6 bases from J, with 16 bases between. Germline V gene data show CDR1 as SNHLY and CDR2 as FYNNEI. CDR3 in DNA: TGTGCCAGCAACGAGGGGAGGGCCGGTCAGCCCCAGCATTTT. Its translation: CASNEGRAGQPQHF.

This clone was found a few times. The chain uses TRBV19 and TRBJ1-1; no firm D call. The CDR3 totals 12 residues. Germline CDR1 and CDR2: LNHDA and SQIVND (reference sequence). Trimming removed 3 bases at V and 5 bases at J, with 7 bases between. CDR3 bases: TGTGCCAGTAGTATGGGGAGTACTGAAGCTTTCTTT. It specifies CASSMGSTEAFF.

This clone was recorded once. This sequence joins TRBV19 and TRBJ1-1; D unclear. Germline loops: CDR1 LNHDA, CDR2 SQIVND (reference sequence). V lost 5 bases to trimming and J lost 4 bases, with 14 bases between them. This CDR3 region has 14 residues. The CDR3 sequence: CASSLAVPGTEAFF. CDR3 nucleotide sequence: TGTGCCAGTAGTCTAGCGGTCCCTGGCACTGAAGCTTTCTTT.

The chain links TRBV5-1 to TRBJ2-3; maybe TRBD1 (6 bases). The CDR3 runs 16 residues. Germline lookup yields CDR1 SGHRS and CDR2 YFSETQ. V was clipped by 0 bases and J by 4 bases, with 15 bases between them. Here the CDR3 reads CASSLAGQPGPDTQYF. CDR3 in DNA: TGCGCCAGCAGCTTGGCCGGACAGCCGGGACCAGATACGCAGTATTTT. The whole variable domain, filled in from reference TRBV5-1 and TRBJ2-3, reads KAGVTQTPRYLIKTRGQQVTLSCSPISGHRSVSWYQQTPGQGLQFLFEYFSETQRNKGNFPGRFSGRQFSNSRSEMNVSTLELGDSALYLCASSLAGQPGPDTQYFGPGTRLTVL.

V usage is TRBV7-9 and J usage is TRBJ1-4, with 10 bases aligning to TRBD1. The germline CDR1 and CDR2 sequences are SEHNR and FQNEAQ (reference sequence). The length of the CDR3 is 13 residues. The V gene end was trimmed by 8 bases and the J gene end by 8 bases; junction bases not matched to a gene: 5. CDR3 DNA sequence: TGTGCCAGCTTGGGACAGGGGAGCGAAAAACTGTTTTTT. This sequence encodes CASLGQGSEKLFF.

The genes are TRBV6-9 and TRBJ2-7; tentative D call: TRBD1 (6 bases). CDR3 length: 15 amino acids. Trimming stripped 4 bases from V and 5 bases from J, with 18 bases between. Germline CDR1 MNHGY, CDR2 SVAAGI. The CDR3 DNA reads TGTGCCAGCAGTTCCGGGACAATTTTCCCTGACGAGCAGTACTTC. Protein product: CASSSGTIFPDEQYF.

This clone appeared a few times. The V and J genes are TRBV11-3 and TRBJ1-4; 7 positions match TRBD1. Trimming removed 5 bases from V and 0 bases from J; junction bases left unmatched: 3. The length of the CDR3 is 15 residues. Looked up from germline, CDR1 is SGHNT and CDR2 is YENEEA. The CDR3 spells CASSETGATNEKLFF. CDR3 DNA: TGTGCCAGCAGCGAAACAGGGGCAACTAATGAAAAACTGTTTTTT.

The CDR3 DNA is TGTGCCAGCAGCGCCGATGGTGGCCGAACCTACGAGCAGTACTTC. Its translation: CASSADGGRTYEQYF. J is TRBJ2-7 and V is TRBV9; unclear D gene. Trimming left V 3 bases short and J 2 bases short, with 15 bases between. The length of the CDR3 is 15 residues. The germline CDR1 and CDR2 sequences are SGDLS and YYNGEE.

This chain uses TRBV7-8 with TRBJ1-2; D is possibly TRBD1 (6 bases). CDR3 length: 13 amino acids. Germline loops: CDR1 SGHVS, CDR2 FQNEAQ. Trimming took 3 bases from V and 6 from J, leaving 11 bases between them. Here the CDR3 DNA reads TGTGCCAGCAGCTTGGACAGCCTCGATGGCTACACCTTC. Translating it yields CASSLDSLDGYTF.

The chain joins TRBV20-1 to TRBJ1-2, with D perhaps TRBD1 (5 bases). The germline V and J ends were trimmed by 3 bases and 5 bases, with 13 bases remaining between them. The length of the CDR3 is 13 residues. CDR1 is DFQATT, CDR2 SNEGSKA, per germline (reference sequence). In nucleotides, the CDR3 is TGCAGTGCTAGTTCTGTGGGGACTTATGGCTACACCTTC. Encoded protein: CSASSVGTYGYTF.

The chain couples TRBV5-1 to TRBJ2-1, with TRBD2 identical over 13 bases. Germline V CDR1 and CDR2: SGHRS, YFSETQ. The trim removed 4 bases at V and 9 bases at J, leaving 7 bases unmatched. The CDR3 is 15 residues long. DNA for the CDR3: TGCGCCAGCAGCATGGGACTAGCGGGAATAGGTGAGCAGTTCTTC. Residues: CASSMGLAGIGEQFF.

V is TRBV19 and J is TRBJ2-7, with D maybe TRBD2 (5 bases). There are 14 residues in the CDR3. The V end was cut by 4 bases, the J end by 2 bases, with 12 bases between. Germline values: CDR1 LNHDA, CDR2 SQIVND (reference sequence). CDR3 sequence reads: CASSTRAEAYEQYF. For the CDR3, the DNA is TGTGCCAGTAGTACACGAGCGGAGGCCTACGAGCAGTACTTC.

Only one count was recorded for this clone. The J gene is TRBJ1-2, the V gene TRBV6-2 or TRBV6-3, with 9 bases matching TRBD1. The CDR3 is 15 amino acids. CDR1 and CDR2 (germline): MNHEY, SVGEGT. V lost 2 bases and J lost 5; bases outside the gene matches: 6. CDR3 coding DNA: TGTGCCAGCAGTTACGCCGGGACAGGGCTTTATGGCTACACCTTC. This translates into CASSYAGTGLYGYTF.

The rearrangement joins TRBV13 to TRBJ1-6; D perhaps matches TRBD1 (5 bases). The CDR3 is 14 amino acids. Trimming left V 6 bases short and J 14 bases short, with 20 bases between. Per the germline V gene, CDR1 is PRHDT and CDR2 is FYEKMQ (reference sequence). The CDR3 loop is CASRSLLQGGTLHF. Here the CDR3 DNA reads TGTGCCAGCAGGTCCTTACTCCAGGGAGGGACCCTCCACTTT.

J is TRBJ1-2 and V is TRBV29-1; the match to TRBD1 covers 10 bases. Germline CDR1 reads SQVTM; CDR2 reads ANQGSEA. The CDR3 length is 14 residues. V gave up 6 bases and J gave up 7 bases; unmatched junction bases: 11. The CDR3 nucleotides are TGCAGCGTCGCGACAGGGGGCAGGGTAGGTGGCTACACCTTC. It codes for CSVATGGRVGGYTF.

Here the CDR3 DNA reads TGTGCCAGCAGTCCCCCGGGTCAGCCCCAGCATTTT. This gives the protein CASSPPGQPQHF. The rearrangement joins TRBV6-6 to TRBJ1-5, with no clear D. CDR1 is MNHNY, CDR2 SVGAGI, per germline (reference sequence). CDR3 length: 12 residues. V shed 5 bases and J shed 6 bases, with 8 bases lying between them.

The CDR3 region is CASSITGSQETQYF. Here the CDR3 DNA reads TGCGCCAGCAGCATAACAGGCTCGCAAGAGACCCAGTACTTC. J is TRBJ2-5 and V is TRBV5-1; possible D gene TRBD1, 5 bases. The germline gives CDR1 SGHRS, CDR2 YFSETQ. The length of the CDR3 is 14 residues. Trimming took 4 bases from V and 2 from J, leaving 12 bases between them.